This T cell receptor (beta chain) appears in the sequencing data of a study of neurological immune-mediated disorders. The length of the CDR3 is 14 residues. Germline assignment: CDR1 SGHRS and CDR2 YFSETQ. V lost 3 bases to trimming and J lost 6 bases; unmatched junction nucleotides: 6. PBMCs stored at -80 C, 2 million in total, were the source of the unsorted libraries. In its sample, this clonotype was seen many times. TCRdb passed the 5' RACE reads through MiXCR, listing each CDR3 protein once. The sample holds over 35,000 distinct CDR3 sequences, roughly 13% seen once. The receptor was derived from a female donor in good health. This chain uses TRBV5-1 with TRBJ2-7; 10 bases line up with TRBD2. The sequenced sample consisted of PBMCs. CDR3 sequence reads: CASSYSGTSVEQYF. Here the CDR3 DNA reads TGCGCCAGCAGCTATAGCGGGACTAGCGTCGAGCAGTACTTC.